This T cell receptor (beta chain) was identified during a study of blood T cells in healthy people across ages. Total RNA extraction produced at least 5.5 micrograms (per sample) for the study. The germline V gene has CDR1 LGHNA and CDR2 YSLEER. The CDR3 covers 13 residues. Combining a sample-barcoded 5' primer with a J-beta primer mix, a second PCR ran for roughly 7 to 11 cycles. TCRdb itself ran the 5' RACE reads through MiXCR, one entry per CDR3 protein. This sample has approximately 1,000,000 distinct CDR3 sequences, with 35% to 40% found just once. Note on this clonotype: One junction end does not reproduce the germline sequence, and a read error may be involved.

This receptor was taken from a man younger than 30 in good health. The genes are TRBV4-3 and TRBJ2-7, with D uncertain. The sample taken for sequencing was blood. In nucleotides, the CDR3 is TGCGCCAGCAACCAAGAAACGTTAGCCGAGCAGTACTTC. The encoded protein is CASNQETLAEQYF.